The 14 T cell receptor beta chains listed next were all sequenced from one sample in a study of shared clonotypes between healthy human individuals. Profiling relied on immunoSEQ multiplex PCR, and the TCRdb table lists in-frame clones only, not all of them. Of 2 million to 2.5 million clones detected, approximately 96% appear once; the ten largest clones hold roughly 0.13%. The material sequenced was naive CD4+ T cells sorted from blood. Indicated subset: CD45RA+ positively selected. The receptors come from a man younger than 30 in good health.

The chain combines TRBV19 with TRBJ1-4, with no clear D. Germline V gene sequence: CDR1 LNHDA, CDR2 SQIVND (reference sequence). CDR3 length equals 12 residues. V lost 5 bases, J lost 5 bases, and 6 bases lay in between. The CDR3 DNA reads as TGTGCCAGTAGTCATCTGAATGAAAAACTGTTTTTT. It yields the protein CASSHLNEKLFF.

Comments on this clone: One end of the junction is discordant with germline, which a read error may explain. The chain uses TRBV7-7 and TRBJ2-7; D is unclear. Looked up from germline, CDR1 is SSHAT and CDR2 is FNYEAQ (reference sequence). This CDR3 contains 13 residues. The CDR3 protein is CASSLDSGLEQYF. CDR3 nucleotides: TGTGCTAGCAGCTTAGATTCCGGGTTGGAGCAGTACTTC.

This chain joins TRBV5-4 and TRBJ2-7, with 11 bases lining up with TRBD2. From germline, CDR1 is SGHNT and CDR2 YYREEE (reference sequence). This CDR3 region has 15 residues. V shed 4 bases, J shed 2 bases, and the junction held 5 bases outside the gene matches. The CDR3 nucleotides read TGTGCCAGCAGCATTAGCGGGAGGGCCGCCTACGAGCAGTACTTC. Translating it yields CASSISGRAAYEQYF.

This clone showed up just a few times. V usage is TRBV6-5 and J usage is TRBJ1-6; D remains ambiguous. The CDR3 runs to 14 residues. V lost 10 bases and J lost 0, with 10 bases in between. CDR1 is MNHEY and CDR2 is SVGAGI in the germline V gene. The CDR3 reads CATQDSSYNSPLHF. The CDR3 nucleotides read TGTGCCACGCAGGATAGCTCCTATAATTCACCCCTCCACTTT.

Note on this clone: Other DNA sequences in this specimen translate into the identical CDR3. This sequence joins TRBV2 and TRBJ2-7; D is ambiguous. Deletions cut 3 bases from V and 0 bases from J, with 3 bases between. CDR3 length: 12 amino acids. Germline-derived CDR1 and CDR2 are SNHLY and FYNNEI. CDR3 sequence reads: CASSETSYEQYF. Here the CDR3 DNA reads TGTGCCAGCAGTGAGACCTCCTACGAGCAGTACTTC.

The chain combines TRBV4-1 with TRBJ2-7; 8 nucleotides agree with TRBD2. This CDR3 has 14 residues. The trim removed 4 bases at V and 1 base at J, leaving 3 bases unmatched. CDR1 is MGHRA, CDR2 YSYEKL, per germline. CDR3 residues: CASSPGLVSYEQYF. The CDR3 DNA sequence: TGCGCCAGCAGCCCGGGACTAGTATCCTACGAGCAGTACTTC.

Notes on this clone: At the DNA level, this CDR3 is encoded by other sequences in the same sample as well. This sequence joins TRBV18 and TRBJ2-1, with D perhaps being TRBD1 or TRBD2 (6 bases each). V was pared by 0 bases and J by 10 bases, with 13 bases between. There are 14 residues in the CDR3. The V gene's germline CDR1 is KGHSH and CDR2 LQKENI. CDR3 amino acids: CASSPPAGGGEQFF. The CDR3 nucleotides are TGTGCCAGCTCACCACCCGCCGGGGGCGGGGAGCAGTTCTTC.

The V and J genes are TRBV28 and TRBJ1-5; 10 nucleotides agree with TRBD1. The CDR3 has 16 residues. The germline CDR1 and CDR2 sequences are MDHEN and SYDVKM. Losses at the gene ends were 4 bases for V and 4 bases for J; bases not matched to a gene: 7. The CDR3 nucleotides read TGTGCCAGCAGTTCTCTGACAGGGGGCATGAATCAGCCCCAGCATTTT. As protein: CASSSLTGGMNQPQHF.

The CDR3 sequence: CASSYSGGFGTEAFF. CDR3 coding DNA: TGTGCCAGCAGTTACTCAGGGGGCTTTGGGACTGAAGCTTTCTTT. V usage is TRBV6-5 and J usage is TRBJ1-1; 7 bases are a match to TRBD1. Germline CDR1 and CDR2: MNHEY and SVGAGI. J gave up 5 bases and V 0 bases, and 6 bases lay outside the gene matches. The CDR3 runs to 15 residues.

This sequence joins TRBV20-1 and TRBJ2-1; 8 bases map to TRBD2. The V and J ends lost 5 bases and 13 bases, in that order; junction bases with no gene match: 7. This CDR3 contains 11 residues. The germline CDR1 and CDR2 sequences are DFQATT and SNEGSKA (reference sequence). The CDR3 bases are TGCAGTGCTTCGGCGGGAGGCTCACAGTTCTTC. This gives the protein CSASAGGSQFF.

The V call is TRBV27, the J call TRBJ1-4, with D perhaps matching TRBD1 (5 bases). The V gene lost 1 base and the J gene lost 3 bases, with 9 bases spanning the gap. The CDR3 consists of 15 residues. Looked up from germline, CDR1 is MNHEY and CDR2 is SMNVEV (reference sequence). Here the CDR3 reads CASSLLGTANEKLFF. The CDR3 DNA reads as TGTGCCAGCAGTTTATTGGGGACGGCTAATGAAAAACTGTTTTTT.

A single count supports this clone. CDR3 in amino acids: CASSSFGVANEKLFF. The CDR3 DNA reads TGTGCCAGCAGTTCTTTCGGGGTTGCCAATGAAAAACTGTTTTTT. This sequence joins TRBV6-6 and TRBJ1-4; D remains unclear. This CDR3 comprises 15 residues. In germline, CDR1 is MNHNY, CDR2 SVGAGI (reference sequence). The V end was cut by 4 bases, the J end by 5 bases, with 14 bases between.

The chain combines TRBV10-3 with TRBJ2-5, with 7 bases lining up with TRBD2. The germline V gene encodes CDR1 ENHRY and CDR2 SYGVKD. The CDR3 covers 13 residues. V lost 5 bases, J lost 5 bases, and 5 bases stayed unmatched. The CDR3 nucleotides read TGTGCCATCAGTAGGAACGGGAGGGAGACCCAGTACTTC. As protein: CAISRNGRETQYF.

As for this clone: The same CDR3 arises from other DNA sequences in this sample as well. The chain carries TRBV5-1 and TRBJ1-6; 9 bases agree with TRBD1. Germline V gene data show CDR1 as SGHRS and CDR2 as YFSETQ. V shed 4 bases and J 10 bases; nucleotides not matched to a gene: 6. The CDR3 runs to 14 residues. The CDR3: CASSPGQGNSPLHF. In DNA, the CDR3 is TGCGCCAGCAGCCCCGGACAGGGGAACTCACCCCTCCACTTT.